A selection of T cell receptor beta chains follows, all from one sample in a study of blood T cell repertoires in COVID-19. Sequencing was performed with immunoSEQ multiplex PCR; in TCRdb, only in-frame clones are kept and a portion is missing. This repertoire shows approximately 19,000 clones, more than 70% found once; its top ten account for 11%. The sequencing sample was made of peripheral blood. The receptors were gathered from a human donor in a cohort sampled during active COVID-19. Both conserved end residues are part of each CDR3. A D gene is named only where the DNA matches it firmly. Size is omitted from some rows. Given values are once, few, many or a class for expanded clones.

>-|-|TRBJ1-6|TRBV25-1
CASSEWSVSPLHF
TGTGCCAGCAGTGAATGGAGTGTCTCACCCCTCCACTTT
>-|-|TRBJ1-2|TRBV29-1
CSAETGIGYGYTF
TGCAGCGCCGAAACAGGGATTGGTTATGGCTACACCTTC
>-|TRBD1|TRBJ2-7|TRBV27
CASAQRDRHSYEQYF
TGTGCCAGCGCACAAAGGGACAGACACTCCTACGAGCAGTACTTC
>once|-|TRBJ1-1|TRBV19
CASSIGSAGTEAFF
TGTGCCAGTAGTATAGGTTCGGCGGGGACTGAAGCTTTCTTT
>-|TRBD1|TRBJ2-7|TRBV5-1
CASSLVAGGRGLYEQYF
TGCGCCAGCAGCTTGGTGGCCGGAGGCAGGGGGCTCTACGAGCAGTACTTC
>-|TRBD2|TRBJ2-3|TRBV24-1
CATSDSLRGSGGTDTQYF
TGTGCCACCAGTGACTCCCTTCGGGGGTCCGGGGGGACAGATACGCAGTATTTT
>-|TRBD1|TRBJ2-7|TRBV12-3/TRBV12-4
CASSYRGLGEQYF
TGTGCCAGCAGTTACAGGGGATTGGGCGAGCAGTACTTC
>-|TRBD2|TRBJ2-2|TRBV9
CASSASGVSAGELFF
TGTGCCAGCAGCGCCAGCGGGGTCTCGGCCGGGGAGCTGTTTTTT
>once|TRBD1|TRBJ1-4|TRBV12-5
CASGLWDRNEKLFF
TGTGCTAGTGGTTTATGGGACAGGAATGAAAAACTGTTTTTT
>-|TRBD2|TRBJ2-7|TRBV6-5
CASSSRGRPGEQYF
TGTGCCAGCAGCTCGCGGGGGAGACCAGGCGAGCAGTACTTC
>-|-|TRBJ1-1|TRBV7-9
CASSPREGVPNTEAFF
TGTGCCAGCAGCCCTCGAGAAGGGGTTCCGAACACTGAAGCTTTCTTT
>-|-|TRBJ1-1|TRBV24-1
CATSRTADRNTEAFF
TGTGCCACCAGTCGAACCGCGGACAGAAACACTGAAGCTTTCTTT
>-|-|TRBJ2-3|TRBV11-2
CASSLAISTDTQYF
TGTGCCAGCAGCCTAGCCATTAGCACAGATACGCAGTATTTT
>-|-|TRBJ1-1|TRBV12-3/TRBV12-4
CASSDAGNFGAFF
TGTGCCAGCAGCGATGCAGGGAATTTTGGGGCTTTCTTT
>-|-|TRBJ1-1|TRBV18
CASSPLISSEAFF
TGTGCCAGCTCACCACTCATAAGCTCTGAAGCTTTCTTT
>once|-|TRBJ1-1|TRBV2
CASSASTTEAFF
TGTGCCAGCAGTGCCAGTACGACTGAAGCTTTCTTT
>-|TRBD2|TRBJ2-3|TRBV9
CASSVGPGTTRDTQYF
TGTGCCAGCAGCGTAGGGCCTGGGACTACCAGAGATACGCAGTATTTT
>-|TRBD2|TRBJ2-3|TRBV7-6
CASSLTSGGARMEYF
TGTGCCAGCAGCTTAACTAGCGGGGGGGCTCGTATGGAGTATTTT
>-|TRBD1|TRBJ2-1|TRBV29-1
CSVERQGSSSYNEQFF
TGCAGCGTTGAACGACAGGGTTCGAGCTCCTACAATGAGCAGTTCTTC
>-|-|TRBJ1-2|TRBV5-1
CASSPQGGSGYGYTF
TGCGCCAGCAGCCCCCAGGGAGGTTCGGGCTATGGCTACACCTTC
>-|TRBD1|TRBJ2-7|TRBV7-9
CASSPSRGPTYEQYF
TGTGCCAGCAGCCCCTCCAGGGGGCCCACCTACGAGCAGTACTTC
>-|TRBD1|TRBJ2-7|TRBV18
CASSPDRAVYEQYF
TGTGCCAGCTCACCGGACAGGGCCGTCTACGAGCAGTACTTC
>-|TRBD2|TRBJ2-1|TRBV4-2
CASSPSGLASEQFF
TGTGCCAGCAGCCCGTCGGGACTAGCAAGTGAGCAGTTCTTC
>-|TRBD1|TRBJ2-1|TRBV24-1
CATSGSPGQGPYNEQFF
TGTGCCACCAGTGGGTCACCGGGACAGGGCCCATACAATGAGCAGTTCTTC
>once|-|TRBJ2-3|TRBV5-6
CASSLVASGTDTQYF
TGTGCCAGCAGCTTGGTGGCTAGCGGCACAGATACGCAGTATTTT
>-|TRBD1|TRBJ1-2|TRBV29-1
CSVETDETGVGYTF
TGCAGCGTTGAAACGGACGAAACAGGGGTTGGCTACACCTTC
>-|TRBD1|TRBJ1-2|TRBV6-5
CASSFTGQSPYGYTF
TGTGCCAGCAGCTTTACGGGACAGTCGCCATATGGCTACACCTTC
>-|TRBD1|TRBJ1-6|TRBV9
CASSVRGTGVTNSPLHF
TGTGCCAGCAGCGTGAGAGGGACAGGGGTAACAAATTCACCCCTCCACTTT
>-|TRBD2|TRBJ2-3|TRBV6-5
CASSYVRGGTDTQYF
TGTGCCAGCAGTTACGTCCGGGGAGGGACAGATACGCAGTATTTT
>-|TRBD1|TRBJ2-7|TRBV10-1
CASTYRGQEQYF
TGCGCCAGCACCTACAGGGGGCAAGAGCAGTACTTC
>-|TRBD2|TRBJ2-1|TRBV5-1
CASSLGRPGTSGFNEQFF
TGCGCCAGCAGCTTGGGCCGCCCCGGGACTAGCGGGTTCAATGAGCAGTTCTTC
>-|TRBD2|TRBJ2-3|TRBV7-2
CASSTGLAGGADTQYF
TGTGCCAGCAGCACCGGACTAGCGGGGGGTGCAGATACGCAGTATTTT
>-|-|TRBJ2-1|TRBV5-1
CASRWVGGAYNEQFF
TGCGCCAGCAGATGGGTAGGGGGGGCGTACAATGAGCAGTTCTTC
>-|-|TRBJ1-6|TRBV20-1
CSARRGALHF
TGCAGTGCTAGACGGGGTGCCCTCCACTTT
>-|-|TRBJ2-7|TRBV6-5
CASSRERDTYEQYF
TGTGCCAGCTCGCGAGAGAGGGACACCTACGAGCAGTACTTC
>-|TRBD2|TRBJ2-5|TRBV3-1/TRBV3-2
CASNQNSGRHQETQYF
TGTGCCAGCAACCAAAATAGCGGGCGCCACCAAGAGACCCAGTACTTC
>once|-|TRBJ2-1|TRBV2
CASINRVSYNEQFF
TGTGCCAGCATTAACAGGGTATCCTACAATGAGCAGTTCTTC
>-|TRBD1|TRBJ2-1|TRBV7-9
CASSLSGGNEQFF
TGTGCCAGCAGCCTCTCAGGGGGCAATGAGCAGTTCTTC